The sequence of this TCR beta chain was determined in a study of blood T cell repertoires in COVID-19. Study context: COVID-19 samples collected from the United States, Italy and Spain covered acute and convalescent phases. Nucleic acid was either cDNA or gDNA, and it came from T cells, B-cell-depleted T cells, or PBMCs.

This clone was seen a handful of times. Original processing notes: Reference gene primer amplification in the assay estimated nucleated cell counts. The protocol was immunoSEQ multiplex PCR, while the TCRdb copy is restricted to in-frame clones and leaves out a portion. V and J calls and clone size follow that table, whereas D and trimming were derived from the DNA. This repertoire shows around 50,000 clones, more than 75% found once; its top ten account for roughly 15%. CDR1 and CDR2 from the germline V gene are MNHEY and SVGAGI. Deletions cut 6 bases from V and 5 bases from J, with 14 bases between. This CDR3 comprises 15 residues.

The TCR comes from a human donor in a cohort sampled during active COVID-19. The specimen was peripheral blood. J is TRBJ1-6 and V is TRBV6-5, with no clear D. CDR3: CASSLGRVHNSPLHF. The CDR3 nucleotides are TGTGCCAGCAGCCTTGGGAGGGTTCATAATTCACCCCTCCACTTT.